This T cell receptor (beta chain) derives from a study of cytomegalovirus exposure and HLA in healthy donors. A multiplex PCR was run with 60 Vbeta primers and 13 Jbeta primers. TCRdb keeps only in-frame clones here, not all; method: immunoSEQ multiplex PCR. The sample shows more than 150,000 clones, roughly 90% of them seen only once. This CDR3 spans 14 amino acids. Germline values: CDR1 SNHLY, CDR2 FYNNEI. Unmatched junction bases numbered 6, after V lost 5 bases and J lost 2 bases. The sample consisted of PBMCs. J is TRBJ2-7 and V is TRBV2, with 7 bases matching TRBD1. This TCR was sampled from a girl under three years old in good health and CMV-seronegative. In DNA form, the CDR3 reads TGTGCCAGCAGTTACAGACAGGGTCCCTACGAGCAGTACTTC. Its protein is CASSYRQGPYEQYF. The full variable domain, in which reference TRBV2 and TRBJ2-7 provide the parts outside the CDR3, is EPEVTQTPSHQVTQMGQEVILRCVPISNHLYFYWYRQILGQKVEFLVSFYNNEISEKSEIFDDQFSVERPDGSNFTLKIRSTKLEDSAMYFCASSYRQGPYEQYFGPGTRLTVT.